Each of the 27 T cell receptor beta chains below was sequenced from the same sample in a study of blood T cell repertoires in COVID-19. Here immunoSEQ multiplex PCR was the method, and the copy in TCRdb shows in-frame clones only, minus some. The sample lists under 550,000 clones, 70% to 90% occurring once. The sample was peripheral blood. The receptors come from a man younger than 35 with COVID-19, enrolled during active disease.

CDR3 in amino acids: CASSPLGLGNSPLHF. The CDR3 bases are TGCGCCAGCAGCCCCCTCGGACTGGGAAATTCACCCCTCCACTTT. The chain couples TRBV4-1 to TRBJ1-6; D is ambiguous. This CDR3 contains 15 residues. Germline CDR1 MGHRA, CDR2 YSYEKL. The V gene lost 4 bases and the J gene lost 7 bases, with 14 bases spanning the gap.

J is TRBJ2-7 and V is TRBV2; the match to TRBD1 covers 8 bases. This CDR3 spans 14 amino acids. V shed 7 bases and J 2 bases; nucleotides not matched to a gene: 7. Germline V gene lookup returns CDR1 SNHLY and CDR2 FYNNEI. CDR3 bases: TGTGCCAGCACCCGACAGGGGCCAACCTACGAGCAGTACTTC. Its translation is CASTRQGPTYEQYF.

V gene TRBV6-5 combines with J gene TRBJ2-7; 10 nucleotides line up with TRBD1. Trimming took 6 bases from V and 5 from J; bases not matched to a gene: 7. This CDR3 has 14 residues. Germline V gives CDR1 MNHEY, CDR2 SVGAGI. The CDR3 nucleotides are TGTGCCAGCAGGACGGGACAGGGGCTTAACGAGCAGTACTTC. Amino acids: CASRTGQGLNEQYF.

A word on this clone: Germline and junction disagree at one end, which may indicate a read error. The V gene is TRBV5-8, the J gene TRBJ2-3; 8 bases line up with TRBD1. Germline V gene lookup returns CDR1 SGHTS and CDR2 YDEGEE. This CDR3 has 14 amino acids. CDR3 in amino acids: CASSLDRAVYSGYF. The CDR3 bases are TGTGCCAGCAGTTTGGACAGGGCAGTATACAGTGGGTATTTT.

CDR3 in amino acids: CATRAPSTGPEQYF. The CDR3 nucleotides are TGTGCCACCAGAGCCCCTTCGACAGGCCCCGAGCAGTACTTC. V usage is TRBV15 and J usage is TRBJ2-7; TRBD1 is a possible D gene (6 bases). This CDR3 has 14 amino acids. Germline V gene sequence: CDR1 LNHNV, CDR2 YYDKDF (reference sequence). V was shortened by 6 bases and J by 6 bases, with 18 bases between the two germline ends.

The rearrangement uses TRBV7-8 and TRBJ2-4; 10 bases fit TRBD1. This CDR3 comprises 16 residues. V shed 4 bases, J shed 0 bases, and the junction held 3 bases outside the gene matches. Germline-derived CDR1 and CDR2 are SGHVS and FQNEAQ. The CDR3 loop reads CASSYRDRGAKNIQYF. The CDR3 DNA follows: TGTGCCAGCAGCTACCGGGACAGGGGAGCCAAAAACATTCAGTACTTC.

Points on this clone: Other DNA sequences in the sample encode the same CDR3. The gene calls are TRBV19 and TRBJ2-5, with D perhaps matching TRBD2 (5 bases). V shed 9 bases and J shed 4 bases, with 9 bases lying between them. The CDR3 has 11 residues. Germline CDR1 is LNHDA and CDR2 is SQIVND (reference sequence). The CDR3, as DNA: TGTGCCAGCTCCGGAGGAGAGACCCAGTACTTC. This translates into CASSGGETQYF.

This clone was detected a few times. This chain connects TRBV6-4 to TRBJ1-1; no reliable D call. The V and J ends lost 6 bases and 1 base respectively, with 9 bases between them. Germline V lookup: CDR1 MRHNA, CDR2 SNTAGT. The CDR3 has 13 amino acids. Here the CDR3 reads CASSATGNTEAFF. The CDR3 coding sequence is TGTGCCAGCAGCGCGACGGGGAACACTGAAGCTTTCTTT.

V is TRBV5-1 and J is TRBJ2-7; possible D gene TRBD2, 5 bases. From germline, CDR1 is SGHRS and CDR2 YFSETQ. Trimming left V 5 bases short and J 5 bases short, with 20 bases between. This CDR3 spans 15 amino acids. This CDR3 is CASRLERPGKDEQYF. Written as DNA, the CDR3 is TGCGCCAGCAGGCTTGAACGTCCGGGAAAAGACGAGCAGTACTTC. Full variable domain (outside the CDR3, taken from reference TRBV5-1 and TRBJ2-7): KAGVTQTPRYLIKTRGQQVTLSCSPISGHRSVSWYQQTPGQGLQFLFEYFSETQRNKGNFPGRFSGRQFSNSRSEMNVSTLELGDSALYLCASRLERPGKDEQYFGPGTRLTVT.

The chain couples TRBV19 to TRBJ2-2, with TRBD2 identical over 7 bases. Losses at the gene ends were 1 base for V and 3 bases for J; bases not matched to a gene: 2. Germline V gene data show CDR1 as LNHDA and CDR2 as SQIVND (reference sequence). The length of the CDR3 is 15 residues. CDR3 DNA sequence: TGTGCCAGTAGTATAGTCGCGGGGGACACCGGGGAGCTGTTTTTT. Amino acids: CASSIVAGDTGELFF. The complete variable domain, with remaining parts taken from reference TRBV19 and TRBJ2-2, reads DGGITQSPKYLFRKEGQNVTLSCEQNLNHDAMYWYRQDPGQGLRLIYYSQIVNDFQKGDIAEGYSVSREKKESFPLTVTSAQKNPTAFYLCASSIVAGDTGELFFGEGSRLTVL.

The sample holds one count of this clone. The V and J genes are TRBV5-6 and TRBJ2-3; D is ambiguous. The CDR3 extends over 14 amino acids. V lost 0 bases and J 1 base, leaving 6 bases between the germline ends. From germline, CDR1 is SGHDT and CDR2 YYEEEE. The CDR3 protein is CASSLGAGTDTQYF. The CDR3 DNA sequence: TGTGCCAGCAGCTTGGGGGCCGGCACAGATACGCAGTATTTT.

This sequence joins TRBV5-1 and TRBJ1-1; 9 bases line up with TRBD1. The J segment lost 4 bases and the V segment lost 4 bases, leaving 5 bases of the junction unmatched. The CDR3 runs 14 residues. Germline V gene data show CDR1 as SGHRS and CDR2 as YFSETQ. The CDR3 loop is CASSTSTGGTEAFF. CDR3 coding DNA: TGCGCCAGCAGCACTTCGACAGGGGGCACTGAAGCTTTCTTT.

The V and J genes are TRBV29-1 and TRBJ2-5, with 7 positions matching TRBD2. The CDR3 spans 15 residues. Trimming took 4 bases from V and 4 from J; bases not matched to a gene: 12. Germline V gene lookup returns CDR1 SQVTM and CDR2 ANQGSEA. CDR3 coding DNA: TGCAGCGTTGCCTCCGGGACTACTATCGGAGAGACCCAGTACTTC. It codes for CSVASGTTIGETQYF.

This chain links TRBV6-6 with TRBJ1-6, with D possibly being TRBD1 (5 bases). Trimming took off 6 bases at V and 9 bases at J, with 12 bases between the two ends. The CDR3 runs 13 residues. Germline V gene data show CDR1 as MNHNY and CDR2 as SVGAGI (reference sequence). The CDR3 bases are TGTGCCAGCAGAACGGACACGGGTTCACCCCTCCACTTT. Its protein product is CASRTDTGSPLHF.

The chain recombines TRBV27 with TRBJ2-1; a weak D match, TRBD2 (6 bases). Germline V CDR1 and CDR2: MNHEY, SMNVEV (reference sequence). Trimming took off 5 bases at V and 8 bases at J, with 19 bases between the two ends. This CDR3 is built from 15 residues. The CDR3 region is CASSPERVDSDEQFF. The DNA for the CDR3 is TGTGCCAGCAGTCCAGAGCGGGTCGACTCGGATGAGCAGTTCTTC.

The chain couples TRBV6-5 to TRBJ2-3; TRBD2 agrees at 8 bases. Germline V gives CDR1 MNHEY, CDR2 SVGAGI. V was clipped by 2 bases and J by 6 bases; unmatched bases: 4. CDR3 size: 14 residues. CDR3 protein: CASSYGREEDTQYF. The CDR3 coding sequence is TGTGCCAGCAGTTACGGGCGGGAGGAGGATACGCAGTATTTT.

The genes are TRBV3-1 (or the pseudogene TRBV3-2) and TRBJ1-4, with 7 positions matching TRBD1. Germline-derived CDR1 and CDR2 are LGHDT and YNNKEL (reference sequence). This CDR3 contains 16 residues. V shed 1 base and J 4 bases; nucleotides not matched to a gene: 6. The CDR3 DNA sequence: TGTGCCAGCAGCCAAGTTCCGGGACAGCTTAATGAAAAACTGTTTTTT. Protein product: CASSQVPGQLNEKLFF.

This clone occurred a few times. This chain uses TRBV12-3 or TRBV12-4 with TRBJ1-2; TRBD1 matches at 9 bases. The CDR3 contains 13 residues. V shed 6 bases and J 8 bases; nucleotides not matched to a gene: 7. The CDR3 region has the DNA TGTGCCAGCAGACCCACAGGGGGCGACGGCTACACCTTC. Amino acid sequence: CASRPTGGDGYTF.

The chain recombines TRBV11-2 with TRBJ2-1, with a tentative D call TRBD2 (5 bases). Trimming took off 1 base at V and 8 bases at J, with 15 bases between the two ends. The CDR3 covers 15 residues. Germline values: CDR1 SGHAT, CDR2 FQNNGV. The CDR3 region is CASSLARGIRYEQFF. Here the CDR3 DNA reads TGTGCCAGCAGCTTAGCCCGGGGTATTCGGTATGAGCAGTTCTTC.

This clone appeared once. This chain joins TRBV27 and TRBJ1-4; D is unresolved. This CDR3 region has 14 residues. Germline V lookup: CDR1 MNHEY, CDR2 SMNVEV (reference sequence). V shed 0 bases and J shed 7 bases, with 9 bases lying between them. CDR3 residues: CASSLSGDGEKLFF. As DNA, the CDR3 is TGTGCCAGCAGTTTATCCGGGGATGGTGAAAAACTGTTTTTT.

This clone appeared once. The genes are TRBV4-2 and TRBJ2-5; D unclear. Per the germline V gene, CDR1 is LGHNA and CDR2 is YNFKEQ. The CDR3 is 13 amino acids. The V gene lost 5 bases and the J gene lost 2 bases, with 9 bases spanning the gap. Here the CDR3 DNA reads TGTGCCAGCAGCACCTCCGGGCAAGAGACCCAGTACTTC. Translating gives CASSTSGQETQYF.

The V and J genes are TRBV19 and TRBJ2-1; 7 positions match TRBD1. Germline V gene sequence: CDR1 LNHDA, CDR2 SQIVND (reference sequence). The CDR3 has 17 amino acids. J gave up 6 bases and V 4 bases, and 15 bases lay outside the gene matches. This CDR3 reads CASSTPYDRVAGNEQFF. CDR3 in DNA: TGTGCCAGTAGTACCCCATACGACAGGGTCGCGGGCAATGAGCAGTTCTTC.

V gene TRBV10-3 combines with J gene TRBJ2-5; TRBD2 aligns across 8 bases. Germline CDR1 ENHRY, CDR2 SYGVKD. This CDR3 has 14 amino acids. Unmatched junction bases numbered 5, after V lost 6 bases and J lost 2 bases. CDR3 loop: CAISGTSRQETQYF. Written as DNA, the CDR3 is TGTGCCATCAGCGGGACTAGTCGACAAGAGACCCAGTACTTC.

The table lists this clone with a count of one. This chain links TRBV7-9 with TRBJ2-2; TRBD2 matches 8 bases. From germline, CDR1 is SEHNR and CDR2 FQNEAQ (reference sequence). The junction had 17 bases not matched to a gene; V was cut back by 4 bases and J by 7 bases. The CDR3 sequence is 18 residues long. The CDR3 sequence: CASSYPTSANPRSGELFF. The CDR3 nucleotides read TGTGCCAGCAGCTACCCGACTAGCGCCAACCCGAGGAGCGGGGAGCTGTTTTTT.

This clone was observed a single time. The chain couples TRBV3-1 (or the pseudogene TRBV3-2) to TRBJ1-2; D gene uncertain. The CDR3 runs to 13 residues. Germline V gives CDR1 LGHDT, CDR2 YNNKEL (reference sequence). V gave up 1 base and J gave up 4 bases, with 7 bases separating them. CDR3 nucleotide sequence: TGTGCCAGCAGCCAAGGGCTTCTCTATGGCTACACCTTC. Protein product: CASSQGLLYGYTF.

The CDR3 DNA is TGTGCCAGCAGCTTGTTGGGCCCGGTCGAAAAACTGTTTTTT. Translated, it gives CASSLLGPVEKLFF. The chain combines TRBV7-9 with TRBJ1-4; D unclear. The CDR3 length is 14 residues. V lost 3 bases, J lost 8 bases, and 13 bases lay in between. In germline, CDR1 is SEHNR, CDR2 FQNEAQ (reference sequence).

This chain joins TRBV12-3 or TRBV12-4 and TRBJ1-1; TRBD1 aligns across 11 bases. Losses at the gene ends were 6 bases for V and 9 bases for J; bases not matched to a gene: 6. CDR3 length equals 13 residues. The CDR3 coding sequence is TGTGCCAGCAGGCGGACAGGGGGCGGGCAAGCTTTCTTT. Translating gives CASRRTGGGQAFF.